This T cell receptor beta chain was observed in a study of T-cell memory formation after mild COVID-19. Turning to the study itself: Clusters were largely donor specific. Findings and caveats of the study: The second-wave clones peaking on day 37 were not confirmed as SARS-CoV-2-specific. The main location of contracting CD4+ clones was CM and EM, and that of contracting CD8+ clones was EMRA.

Germline V CDR1 and CDR2: LGHDT, YNNKEL (reference sequence). The CDR3 spans 14 residues. V was shortened by 1 base and J by 4 bases, with 11 bases between the two germline ends. TCRdb re-called the 5' RACE reads through MiXCR, storing one row per CDR3 protein. The repertoire includes some 600,000 distinct CDR3 sequences, 17% of them detected once, and around 8.1% sits in the top ten. A note on this clonotype: Its specificity is not known.

Sequenced material: PBMCs or a T cell subset sorted from them (not recorded which). The chain links TRBV3-1 to TRBJ2-7; D perhaps matches TRBD1 (5 bases). The clonotype was recovered from an adult woman who had mild COVID-19 (a few samples of this study predate the infection). Cell type and time point are not known. DNA for the CDR3: TGTGCCAGCAGCCAAGGCAGGGTAGGATACGAGCAGTACTTC. As protein: CASSQGRVGYEQYF.